This T cell receptor beta chain was retrieved from a study of blood T cell repertoires in COVID-19. Study context: In each case, the material was cDNA or gDNA derived from T cells, B-cell-depleted T cells, or PBMCs.

Assignment of participants to cohorts was predicated upon participant-reported clinical history. In the original processing: Quantification of nucleated cells was approximated via reference gene primer amplification. Clones were read by immunoSEQ multiplex PCR, and TCRdb kept only the in-frame ones, dropping some. That table furnishes V, J and clone size, whereas the DNA furnished D and trimming. The repertoire has 250,000 or so clones, more than 70% of them found once; the top ten carry approximately 2%. The sequencing sample was made of PBMCs or T cells enriched from blood (not recorded which). The clonotype was recovered from a woman between 50 and 59 years old who had recovered from COVID-19.

The CDR3 nucleotides are TGTGCCAGCAGCTACCGGGACAGGGGGCAATCACCCCTCCACTTT. Amino acid sequence: CASSYRDRGQSPLHF. The chain joins TRBV5-6 to TRBJ1-6, with TRBD1 identical over 12 bases. V lost 3 bases to trimming and J lost 10 bases; unmatched junction nucleotides: 5. The CDR3 has 15 residues. Germline V gene lookup returns CDR1 SGHDT and CDR2 YYEEEE. Full variable domain (outside the CDR3, taken from reference TRBV5-6 and TRBJ1-6): DAGVTQSPTHLIKTRGQQVTLRCSPKSGHDTVSWYQQALGQGPQFIFQYYEEEERQRGNFPDRFSGHQFPNYSSELNVNALLLGDSALYLCASSYRDRGQSPLHFGNGTRLTVT.